These T cell receptor beta chains were read from a single sample in a study of T cells in Graves' hyperthyroidism and ophthalmopathy. TCRdb called the multiplex PCR reads again in MiXCR, with one record for every CDR3 protein. The sample shows roughly 110,000 distinct CDR3 sequences, roughly 15% of them seen only once. Sequencing was done on a sample of blood. All receptors come from a woman aged 50 to 60 with Graves' hyperthyroidism. The CDR3 runs from the conserved cysteine through the conserved F or W. Fields, in order: V gene, clone size, D gene, J gene, CDR3 DNA, CDR3 protein. D genes are given only for firm matches. Some rows have no size entry. The others give once, few or many, or a class for an expanded clone.

v_call: TRBV12-5; clone_size: many; d_call: NA; j_call: TRBJ2-1; cdr3_nt: TGTGCTAGTGGTTTGGGCAGGGGTGAGCAGTTCTTC; cdr3_aa: CASGLGRGEQFF
v_call: TRBV27; clone_size: many; d_call: TRBD1; j_call: TRBJ1-2; cdr3_nt: TGTGCCAGCAGTCGGGGACAGGGCTACTATGGCTACACCTTC; cdr3_aa: CASSRGQGYYGYTF
v_call: TRBV5-1; clone_size: NA; d_call: NA; j_call: TRBJ1-5; cdr3_nt: TGCGCCAGCAGCTTGGGGACCGTCGGAAATCAGCCCCAGCATTTT; cdr3_aa: CASSLGTVGNQPQHF
v_call: TRBV6-2/TRBV6-3; clone_size: NA; d_call: NA; j_call: TRBJ2-2; cdr3_nt: TGTGCCAGCAGTTACTCGACAGTTGACGGCACCGGGGAGCTGTTTTTT; cdr3_aa: CASSYSTVDGTGELFF
v_call: TRBV2; clone_size: few; d_call: NA; j_call: TRBJ1-5; cdr3_nt: TGTGCCAGCAGTGAGGGGGTCACTTTGGGCAATCAGCCCCAGCATTTT; cdr3_aa: CASSEGVTLGNQPQHF
v_call: TRBV15; clone_size: once; d_call: TRBD1; j_call: TRBJ1-3; cdr3_nt: TGTGCCACCAGCAGAAACACCGGGACAGGGGGCCCTGGAAACACCATATATTTT; cdr3_aa: CATSRNTGTGGPGNTIYF
v_call: TRBV3-1; clone_size: NA; d_call: NA; j_call: TRBJ2-1; cdr3_nt: TGTGCCAGCAGCCAAGAGGTAGTATCCTACAATGGGCAGTTCTTC; cdr3_aa: CASSQEVVSYNGQFF
v_call: TRBV20-1; clone_size: many; d_call: NA; j_call: TRBJ2-7; cdr3_nt: TGCAGTGCTAGGGTGGGCGGGGTTTCCTACGAGCAGTACTTC; cdr3_aa: CSARVGGVSYEQYF
v_call: TRBV7-9; clone_size: many; d_call: NA; j_call: TRBJ1-2; cdr3_nt: TGTGCCAGCAGCTTAGGTGGCGGGGCCACCGACGGCTACACCTTC; cdr3_aa: CASSLGGGATDGYTF
v_call: TRBV29-1; clone_size: many; d_call: NA; j_call: TRBJ1-2; cdr3_nt: TGCAGCGTTAGGTACCCCAACTATGGCTACACCTTC; cdr3_aa: CSVRYPNYGYTF
v_call: TRBV6-2/TRBV6-3; clone_size: many; d_call: NA; j_call: TRBJ1-2; cdr3_nt: TGTGCCAGCAGTCCCCTGGGCGGGGAAGCTAACTATGGCTACACCTTC; cdr3_aa: CASSPLGGEANYGYTF
v_call: TRBV11-2; clone_size: many; d_call: NA; j_call: TRBJ2-7; cdr3_nt: TGTGCCAGCAGCCTAGCACTACTCTCCTACGAGCAGTACTTC; cdr3_aa: CASSLALLSYEQYF
v_call: TRBV28; clone_size: many; d_call: TRBD1; j_call: TRBJ2-4; cdr3_nt: TGTGCCAGCATGCTCCGGGACAGGGTGACCAAAAACATTCAGTACTTC; cdr3_aa: CASMLRDRVTKNIQYF
v_call: TRBV5-1; clone_size: many; d_call: TRBD2; j_call: TRBJ2-1; cdr3_nt: TGCGCCAGCAGCTTGCCGCTAGCGGGAGTTGAGCAGTTCTTC; cdr3_aa: CASSLPLAGVEQFF
v_call: TRBV19; clone_size: NA; d_call: NA; j_call: TRBJ1-5; cdr3_nt: TGTGCCAGTAGCGCGGGCCTAAACATAGATTTT; cdr3_aa: CASSAGLNIDF
v_call: TRBV29-1; clone_size: many; d_call: NA; j_call: TRBJ2-2; cdr3_nt: TGCAGCGTTGGACTCGCGAACACCGGGGAGCTGTTTTTT; cdr3_aa: CSVGLANTGELFF
v_call: TRBV6-5; clone_size: many; d_call: NA; j_call: TRBJ2-2; cdr3_nt: TGTGCCAGCAGTTACTCGATAGGGGGCGGGGAGCTGTTTTTT; cdr3_aa: CASSYSIGGGELFF
v_call: TRBV6-1; clone_size: NA; d_call: NA; j_call: TRBJ1-1; cdr3_nt: TGTGCCAGCAGTATGGGACTCCCCACTGAAGCTTTCTTT; cdr3_aa: CASSMGLPTEAFF
v_call: TRBV19; clone_size: many; d_call: TRBD1; j_call: TRBJ2-1; cdr3_nt: TGTGCCAGTACTGTGGACAGGGAGAGGGGTGAGCAGTTCTTC; cdr3_aa: CASTVDRERGEQFF
v_call: TRBV18; clone_size: many; d_call: TRBD1; j_call: TRBJ2-3; cdr3_nt: TGTACCAGCTCACAAACCGGGACAGGGGGCACAGATACGCAGTATTTT; cdr3_aa: CTSSQTGTGGTDTQYF
v_call: TRBV20-1; clone_size: many; d_call: TRBD2; j_call: TRBJ2-7; cdr3_nt: TGCAGCTACGGGACGGGAGGGTCCTACGAGCAGTACTTC; cdr3_aa: CSYGTGGSYEQYF
v_call: TRBV28; clone_size: many; d_call: NA; j_call: TRBJ1-5; cdr3_nt: TGTGCCAGCAGTTTTTCGGGGGCGGGCAATCAGCCCCAGCATTTT; cdr3_aa: CASSFSGAGNQPQHF
v_call: TRBV3-1; clone_size: many; d_call: NA; j_call: TRBJ2-2; cdr3_nt: TGTGCCAGCAGCCAAGATCCCCGACTCACCGGGGAGCTGTTTTTT; cdr3_aa: CASSQDPRLTGELFF